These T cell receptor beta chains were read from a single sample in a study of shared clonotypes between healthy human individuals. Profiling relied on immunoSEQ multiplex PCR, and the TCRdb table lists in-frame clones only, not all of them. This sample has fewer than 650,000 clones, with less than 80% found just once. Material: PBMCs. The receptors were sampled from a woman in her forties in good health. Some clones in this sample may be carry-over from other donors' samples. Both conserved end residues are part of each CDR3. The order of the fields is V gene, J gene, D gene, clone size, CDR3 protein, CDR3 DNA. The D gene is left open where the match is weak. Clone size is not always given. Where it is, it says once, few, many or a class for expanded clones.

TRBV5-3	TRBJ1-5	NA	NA	CARSRIEGWNQPQHF	TGTGCCAGAAGCCGCATAGAGGGTTGGAATCAGCCCCAGCATTTT
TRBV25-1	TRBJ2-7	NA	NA	CASSTPGGAGAYEQYF	TGTGCCAGCAGTACCCCCGGCGGGGCCGGAGCCTACGAGCAGTACTTC
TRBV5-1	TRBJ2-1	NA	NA	CASSNSGTLADEQFF	TGCGCCAGCAGTAACTCCGGGACGCTAGCAGATGAGCAGTTCTTC
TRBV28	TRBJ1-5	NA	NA	CASRWGNQPQHF	TGTGCCAGCAGATGGGGCAATCAGCCCCAGCATTTT
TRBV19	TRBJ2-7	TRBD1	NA	CASSIRQGPFYEQYF	TGTGCCAGTAGTATCCGACAGGGTCCATTCTACGAGCAGTACTTC
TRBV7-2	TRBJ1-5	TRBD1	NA	CASSRRQGKGNQPQHF	TGTGCCAGCAGCCGACGACAGGGGAAGGGCAATCAGCCCCAGCATTTT
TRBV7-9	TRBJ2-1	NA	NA	CASSLSRDNEQFF	TGTGCCAGCAGCTTAAGTAGGGACAATGAGCAGTTCTTC
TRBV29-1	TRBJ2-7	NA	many	CSVEDGRQSYEQYF	TGCAGCGTTGAAGATGGGAGACAGAGCTACGAGCAGTACTTC
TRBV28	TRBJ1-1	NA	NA	CATLFGEATEAFF	TGTGCCACACTATTCGGGGAAGCCACTGAAGCTTTCTTT
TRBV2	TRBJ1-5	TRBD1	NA	CASSDRQGAQHF	TGTGCCAGCAGTGATCGACAGGGGGCCCAGCATTTT
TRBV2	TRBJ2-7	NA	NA	CASSREGPYEQYF	TGTGCCAGCAGTCGCGAGGGGCCCTACGAGCAGTACTTC
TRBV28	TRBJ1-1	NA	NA	CASSEGAVAEAFF	TGTGCCAGCAGCGAAGGGGCCGTAGCTGAAGCTTTCTTT
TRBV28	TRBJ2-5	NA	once	CASRMGGTGIETQYF	TGTGCCAGCCGGATGGGGGGGACAGGAATAGAGACCCAGTACTTC
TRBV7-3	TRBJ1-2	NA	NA	CASSPDGAYYGYTF	TGTGCCAGCAGCCCCGATGGGGCTTACTATGGCTACACCTTC
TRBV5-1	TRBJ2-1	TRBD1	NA	CASSPSGTGIQSSYNEQFF	TGCGCCAGCAGCCCTTCCGGGACAGGGATTCAGTCCTCCTACAATGAGCAGTTCTTC
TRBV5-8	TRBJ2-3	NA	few	CASSGLLGTDTQYF	TGTGCCAGCAGCGGGCTCCTGGGCACAGATACGCAGTATTTT
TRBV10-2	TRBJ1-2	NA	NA	CASSEADTYGYTF	TGCGCCAGCAGTGAAGCCGACACCTATGGCTACACCTTC
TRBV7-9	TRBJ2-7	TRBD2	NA	CASSPAQRASGSSYEQYF	TGTGCCAGCAGCCCTGCTCAGCGGGCTAGCGGGAGTTCCTACGAGCAGTACTTC
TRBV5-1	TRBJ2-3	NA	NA	CASSLGLAVTGTQYF	TGCGCCAGCAGCTTGGGGCTAGCAGTTACAGGTACGCAGTATTTC
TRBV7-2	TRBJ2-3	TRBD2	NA	CASSPGVLAGVDTQYF	TGTGCCAGCAGCCCAGGTGTCCTAGCGGGAGTAGATACGCAGTATTTT
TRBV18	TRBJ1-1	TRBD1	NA	CASSTQGFDTEAFF	TGTGCCAGCTCAACACAGGGGTTCGACACTGAAGCTTTCTTT
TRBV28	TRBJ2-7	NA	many	CASSSLTGAAYEQYF	TGTGCCAGCAGTTCCTTGACGGGGGCGGCCTACGAGCAGTACTTC
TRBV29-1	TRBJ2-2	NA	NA	CSVAAPLDTGELFF	TGCAGCGTTGCCGCGCCCCTGGACACCGGGGAGCTGTTTTTT
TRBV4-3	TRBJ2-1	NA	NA	CASSREYSSYNEQFF	TGCGCCAGCAGCCGGGAGTATAGCTCCTACAATGAGCAGTTCTTC
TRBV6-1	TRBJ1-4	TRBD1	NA	CASSEGTGGSEKLFF	TGTGCCAGCAGTGAGGGGACAGGGGGCTCTGAAAAACTGTTTTTT
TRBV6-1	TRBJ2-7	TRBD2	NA	CASGRTSSYEQYF	TGTGCCAGCGGCCGGACTAGCAGCTACGAGCAGTACTTC
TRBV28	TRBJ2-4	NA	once	CASRLGGRQNIQYF	TGTGCCAGCAGATTAGGGGGGCGTCAAAACATTCAGTACTTC
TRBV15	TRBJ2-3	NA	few	CATSRGSGAGGTDTQYF	TGTGCCACCAGCAGAGGATCAGGGGCGGGTGGCACAGATACGCAGTATTTT
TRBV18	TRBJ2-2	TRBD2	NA	CASSPASGAGELFF	TGTGCCAGCTCACCGGCTAGCGGGGCCGGGGAGCTGTTTTTT
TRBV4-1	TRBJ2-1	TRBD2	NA	CASTLAGGYNEQFF	TGCGCCAGCACACTAGCGGGAGGGTACAATGAGCAGTTCTTC
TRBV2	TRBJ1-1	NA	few	CASSEGRAPEAFF	TGTGCCAGCAGTGAAGGCAGGGCCCCTGAAGCTTTCTTT
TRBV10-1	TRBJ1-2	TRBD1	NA	CASSPTGYGYGYTF	TGCGCCAGCAGCCCGACAGGGTATGGCTATGGCTACACCTTC
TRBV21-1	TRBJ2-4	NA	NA	CASSKLATSGSAKNIQYF	TGTGCCAGCAGCAAACTCGCGACTAGCGGGAGTGCCAAAAACATTCAGTACTTC
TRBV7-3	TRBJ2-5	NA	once	CASSPDGTQETQYF	TGTGCCAGCAGCCCTGACGGGACCCAAGAGACCCAGTACTTC
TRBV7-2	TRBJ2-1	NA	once	CASSLGFGFEQFF	TGTGCCAGCAGCTTAGGGTTCGGGTTTGAGCAGTTCTTC
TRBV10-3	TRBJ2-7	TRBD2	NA	CAISDPGLAEQSSYEQYF	TGTGCCATCAGTGACCCTGGACTAGCGGAGCAAAGCTCCTACGAGCAGTACTTC
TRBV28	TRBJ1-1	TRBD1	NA	CASSLGTGAAFF	TGTGCCAGCAGCCTCGGGACAGGGGCAGCTTTCTTT
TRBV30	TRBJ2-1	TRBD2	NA	CAWTNRLAGVEQFF	TGTGCCTGGACGAACCGACTAGCGGGAGTTGAGCAGTTCTTC
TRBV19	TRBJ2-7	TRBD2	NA	CASSPREGYEQYF	TGTGCCAGCAGCCCCCGGGAGGGGTACGAGCAGTACTTC
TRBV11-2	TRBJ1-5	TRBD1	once	CASSLGDSLYQPQHF	TGTGCCAGCAGCTTGGGGGACAGCTTATATCAGCCCCAGCATTTT
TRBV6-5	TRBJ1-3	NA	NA	CASSPPGAGNTIYF	TGTGCCAGCAGTCCCCCAGGGGCCGGAAACACCATATATTTT
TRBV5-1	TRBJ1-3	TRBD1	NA	CASSNKGAEDTIYF	TGCGCCAGCAGCAATAAGGGGGCGGAAGACACCATATATTTT
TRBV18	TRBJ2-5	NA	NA	CASSPFSSERETQYF	TGTGCCAGCTCACCATTTTCTAGCGAGAGGGAGACCCAGTACTTC
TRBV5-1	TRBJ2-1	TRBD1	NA	CASSFPGTGADNEQFF	TGCGCCAGCAGCTTCCCCGGGACAGGGGCCGACAATGAGCAGTTCTTC
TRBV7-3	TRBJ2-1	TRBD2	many	CASSLGRSSTSGRGNEQFF	TGTGCCAGCAGCCTCGGACGGTCCTCAACCAGCGGGAGGGGCAATGAGCAGTTCTTC
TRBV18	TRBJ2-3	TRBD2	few	CASSPGLAGPTRADTQYF	TGTGCCAGCTCACCGGGACTAGCGGGTCCGACTAGGGCAGATACGCAGTATTTT
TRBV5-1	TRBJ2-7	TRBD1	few	CASSLKPGTGGGEQYF	TGCGCCAGCAGCCTCAAACCCGGGACAGGGGGCGGCGAGCAGTACTTC
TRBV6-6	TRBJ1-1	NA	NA	CASRGSGVSQNTEAFF	TGTGCCAGCCGGGGGTCAGGAGTTAGTCAGAACACTGAAGCTTTCTTT
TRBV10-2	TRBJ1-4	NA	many	CASSRGEGYEKLFF	TGCGCCAGCAGTCGCGGGGAGGGTTACGAAAAACTGTTTTTT
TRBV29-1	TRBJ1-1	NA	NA	CSGGTGFYRNTEAFF	TGCAGCGGTGGGACGGGGTTTTATCGGAACACTGAAGCTTTCTTT
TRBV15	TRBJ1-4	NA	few	CATSSRTTNEKLFF	TGTGCCACCAGCAGCAGGACAACTAATGAAAAACTGTTTTTT
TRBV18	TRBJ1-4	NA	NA	CASSPSLNEKLFF	TGTGCCAGCTCACCCAGCCTAAATGAAAAACTGTTTTTT
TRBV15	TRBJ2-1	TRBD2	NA	CATSRVGGSEQFF	TGTGCCACCAGCAGAGTGGGCGGGAGTGAGCAGTTCTTC
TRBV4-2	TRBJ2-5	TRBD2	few	CASSQAEGAGETQYF	TGTGCCAGCAGCCAAGCGGAAGGAGCGGGGGAGACCCAGTACTTC
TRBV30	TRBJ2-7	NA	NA	CAWSKGSRYEQYF	TGTGCCTGGAGTAAAGGGTCGCGGTACGAGCAGTACTTC